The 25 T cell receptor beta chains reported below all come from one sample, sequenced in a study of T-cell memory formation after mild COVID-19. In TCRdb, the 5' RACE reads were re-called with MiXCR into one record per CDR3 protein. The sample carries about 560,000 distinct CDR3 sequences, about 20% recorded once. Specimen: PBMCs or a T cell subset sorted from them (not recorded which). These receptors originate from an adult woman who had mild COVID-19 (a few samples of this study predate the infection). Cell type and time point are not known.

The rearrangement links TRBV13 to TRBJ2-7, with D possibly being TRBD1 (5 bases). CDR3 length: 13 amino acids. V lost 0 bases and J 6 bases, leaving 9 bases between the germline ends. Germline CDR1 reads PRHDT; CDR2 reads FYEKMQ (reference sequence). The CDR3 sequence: CASSLGRAREQYF. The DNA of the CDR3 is TGTGCCAGCAGCTTAGGCAGGGCTCGCGAGCAGTACTTC. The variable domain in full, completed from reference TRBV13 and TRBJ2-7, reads AAGVIQSPRHLIKEKRETATLKCYPIPRHDTVYWYQQGPGQDPQFLISFYEKMQSDKGSIPDRFSAQQFSDYHSELNMSSLELGDSALYFCASSLGRAREQYFGPGTRLTVT.

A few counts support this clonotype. CDR3 nucleotides: TGCGCCAGCAGCAGAGGGACAGGGGAAACTGAAGCTTTCTTT. Translated, it gives CASSRGTGETEAFF. The rearrangement joins TRBV5-1 to TRBJ1-1, with TRBD1 matching 10 bases. This CDR3 contains 14 residues. The V gene end was trimmed by 4 bases and the J gene end by 5 bases; junction bases not matched to a gene: 5. The germline gives CDR1 SGHRS, CDR2 YFSETQ. Complete variable domain (other parts from reference TRBV5-1 and TRBJ1-1): KAGVTQTPRYLIKTRGQQVTLSCSPISGHRSVSWYQQTPGQGLQFLFEYFSETQRNKGNFPGRFSGRQFSNSRSEMNVSTLELGDSALYLCASSRGTGETEAFFGQGTRLTVV.

The CDR3 reads CASSTQGWTNEKLFF. The CDR3 nucleotides read TGTGCCAGCAGTACCCAGGGGTGGACTAATGAAAAACTGTTTTTT. The rearrangement uses TRBV27 and TRBJ1-4; D possibly corresponds to TRBD1 (6 bases). In germline, CDR1 is MNHEY, CDR2 SMNVEV (reference sequence). This CDR3 is 15 amino acids long. V lost 5 bases and J lost 2, with 12 bases in between.

This chain's CDR3 is CASTAQVRPYEQYF. The DNA of the CDR3 is TGTGCCAGCACGGCCCAGGTCCGTCCCTACGAGCAGTACTTC. The rearrangement joins TRBV6-5 to TRBJ2-7; D uncertain. V lost 7 bases and J lost 2, with 15 bases in between. The CDR3 contains 14 residues. Germline V gene sequence: CDR1 MNHEY, CDR2 SVGAGI.

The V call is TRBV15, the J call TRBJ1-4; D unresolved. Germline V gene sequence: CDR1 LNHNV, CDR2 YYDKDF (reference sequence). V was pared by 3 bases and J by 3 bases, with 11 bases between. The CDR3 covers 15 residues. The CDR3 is CATSRDYSANEKLFF. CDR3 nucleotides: TGTGCCACCAGCAGGGATTATTCGGCTAATGAAAAACTGTTTTTT. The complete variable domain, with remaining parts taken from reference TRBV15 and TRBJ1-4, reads DAMVIQNPRYQVTQFGKPVTLSCSQTLNHNVMYWYQQKSSQAPKLLFHYYDKDFNNEADTPDNFQSRRPNTSFCFLDIRSPGLGDTAMYLCATSRDYSANEKLFFGSGTQLSVL.

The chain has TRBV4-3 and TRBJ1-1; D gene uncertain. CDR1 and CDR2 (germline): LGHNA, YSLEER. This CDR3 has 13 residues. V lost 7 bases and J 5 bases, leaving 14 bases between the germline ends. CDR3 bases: TGCGCCAGCACCCCGTCGACTGGGACTGAAGCTTTCTTT. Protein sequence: CASTPSTGTEAFF.

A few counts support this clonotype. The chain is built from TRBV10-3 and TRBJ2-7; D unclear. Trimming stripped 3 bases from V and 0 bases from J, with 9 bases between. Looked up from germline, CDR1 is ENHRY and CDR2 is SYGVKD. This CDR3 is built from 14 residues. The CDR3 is CAISEIQSSYEQYF. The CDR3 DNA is TGTGCCATCAGTGAAATCCAGAGCTCCTACGAGCAGTACTTC.

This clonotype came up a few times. CDR3: CASSLSPPRGSYEQYF. CDR3 bases: TGTGCCAGCAGTCTCAGCCCTCCAAGAGGGTCCTACGAGCAGTACTTC. The chain uses TRBV6-5 and TRBJ2-7; possible D gene TRBD2, 5 bases. Trimming left V 5 bases short and J 1 base short, with 18 bases between. The germline gives CDR1 MNHEY, CDR2 SVGAGI. The length of the CDR3 is 16 residues.

The DNA of the CDR3 is TGTGCCAGCAGCCTCACGGGCATTAGACTAGCGGGGTGGGTTGAGCAGTTCTTC. Its protein is CASSLTGIRLAGWVEQFF. The rearrangement joins TRBV7-2 to TRBJ2-1; 11 bases map to TRBD2. CDR3 length: 18 amino acids. Trimming took 5 bases from V and 9 from J; bases not matched to a gene: 18. Germline V gives CDR1 SGHTA, CDR2 FQGNSA.

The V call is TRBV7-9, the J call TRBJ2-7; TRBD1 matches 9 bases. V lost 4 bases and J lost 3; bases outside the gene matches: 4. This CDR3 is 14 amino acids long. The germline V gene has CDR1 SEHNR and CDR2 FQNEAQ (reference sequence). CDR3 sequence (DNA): TGTGCCAGCAGCTGGACAGGGGTCAACTACGAGCAGTACTTC. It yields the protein CASSWTGVNYEQYF.

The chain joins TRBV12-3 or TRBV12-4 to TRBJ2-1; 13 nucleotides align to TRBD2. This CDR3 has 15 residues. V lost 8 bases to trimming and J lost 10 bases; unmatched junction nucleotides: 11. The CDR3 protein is CASSLEGLAGPEQFF. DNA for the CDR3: TGTGCCAGCTCCCTAGAGGGACTAGCGGGGCCGGAGCAGTTCTTC.

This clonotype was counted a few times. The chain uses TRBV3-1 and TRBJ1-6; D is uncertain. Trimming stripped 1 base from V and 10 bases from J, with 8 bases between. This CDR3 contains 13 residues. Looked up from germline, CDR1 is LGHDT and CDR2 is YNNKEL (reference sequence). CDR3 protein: CASSQGSHSPLHF. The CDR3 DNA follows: TGTGCCAGCAGCCAAGGATCACACTCACCCCTCCACTTT. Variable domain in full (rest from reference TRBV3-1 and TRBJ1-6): DTAVSQTPKYLVTQMGNDKSIKCEQNLGHDTMYWYKQDSKKFLKIMFSYNNKELIINETVPNRFSPKSPDKAHLNLHINSLELGDSAVYFCASSQGSHSPLHFGNGTRLTVT.

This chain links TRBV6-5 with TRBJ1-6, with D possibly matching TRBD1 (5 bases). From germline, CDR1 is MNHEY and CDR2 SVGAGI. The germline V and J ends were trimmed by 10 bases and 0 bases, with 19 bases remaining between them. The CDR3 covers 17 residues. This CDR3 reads CATSDTASSSYNSPLHF. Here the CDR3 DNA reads TGTGCCACCTCGGACACAGCCAGCAGCTCCTATAATTCACCCCTCCACTTT.

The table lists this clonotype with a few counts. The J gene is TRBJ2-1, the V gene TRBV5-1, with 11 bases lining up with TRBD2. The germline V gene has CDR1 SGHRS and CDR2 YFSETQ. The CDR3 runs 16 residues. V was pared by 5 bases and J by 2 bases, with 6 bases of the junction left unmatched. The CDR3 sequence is CASRTSGSGPYNEQFF. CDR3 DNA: TGCGCCAGCAGAACTAGCGGGAGTGGCCCCTACAATGAGCAGTTCTTC. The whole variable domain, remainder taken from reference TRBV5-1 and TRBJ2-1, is KAGVTQTPRYLIKTRGQQVTLSCSPISGHRSVSWYQQTPGQGLQFLFEYFSETQRNKGNFPGRFSGRQFSNSRSEMNVSTLELGDSALYLCASRTSGSGPYNEQFFGPGTRLTVL.

Here the CDR3 reads CASSLDAGGRTGELFF. CDR3 DNA sequence: TGTGCCAGCAGCTTAGACGCGGGAGGGCGGACCGGGGAGCTGTTTTTT. This rearrangement joins TRBV7-2 to TRBJ2-2; TRBD2 agrees at 9 bases. CDR1 is SGHTA, CDR2 FQGNSA, per germline. With V trimmed by 1 base and J by 5 bases, 5 bases remained unmatched. There are 16 residues in the CDR3.

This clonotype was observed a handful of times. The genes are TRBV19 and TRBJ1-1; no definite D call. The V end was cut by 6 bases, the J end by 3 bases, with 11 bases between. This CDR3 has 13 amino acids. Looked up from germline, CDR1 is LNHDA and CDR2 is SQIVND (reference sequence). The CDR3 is CASSHKGDTEAFF. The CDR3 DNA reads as TGTGCCAGTAGCCATAAGGGCGACACTGAAGCTTTCTTT.

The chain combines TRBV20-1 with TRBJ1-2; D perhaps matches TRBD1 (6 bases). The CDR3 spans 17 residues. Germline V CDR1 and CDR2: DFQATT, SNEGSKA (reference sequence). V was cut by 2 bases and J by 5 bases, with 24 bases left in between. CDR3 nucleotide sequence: TGCAGTGCTAGACCGGGACACCTAACTTATGGTGATTATGGCTACACCTTC. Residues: CSARPGHLTYGDYGYTF.

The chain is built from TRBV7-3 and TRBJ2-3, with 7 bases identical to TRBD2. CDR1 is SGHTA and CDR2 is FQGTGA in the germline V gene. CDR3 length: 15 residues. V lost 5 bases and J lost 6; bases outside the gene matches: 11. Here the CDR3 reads CASSVIGGRSDTQYF. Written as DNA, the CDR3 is TGTGCCAGCAGCGTCATAGGCGGGAGATCTGATACGCAGTATTTT.

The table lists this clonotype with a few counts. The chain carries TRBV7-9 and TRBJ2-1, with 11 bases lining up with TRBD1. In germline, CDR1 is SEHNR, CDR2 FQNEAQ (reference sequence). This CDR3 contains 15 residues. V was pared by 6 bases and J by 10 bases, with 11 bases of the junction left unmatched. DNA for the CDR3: TGTGCCAGCAGTTTCGGACAGGGGGCATCGAAGGAGCAGTTCTTC. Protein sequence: CASSFGQGASKEQFF. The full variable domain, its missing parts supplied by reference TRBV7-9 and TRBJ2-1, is DTGVSQNPRHKITKRGQNVTFRCDPISEHNRLYWYRQTLGQGPEFLTYFQNEAQLEKSRLLSDRFSAERPKGSFSTLEIQRTEQGDSAMYLCASSFGQGASKEQFFGPGTRLTVL.

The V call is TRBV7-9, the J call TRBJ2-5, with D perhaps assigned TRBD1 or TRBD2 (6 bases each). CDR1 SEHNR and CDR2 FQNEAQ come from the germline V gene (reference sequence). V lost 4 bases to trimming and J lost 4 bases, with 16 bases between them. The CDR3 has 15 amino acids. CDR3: CASSSVGGPGETQYF. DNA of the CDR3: TGTGCCAGCAGCTCAGTTGGGGGGCCTGGAGAGACCCAGTACTTC.

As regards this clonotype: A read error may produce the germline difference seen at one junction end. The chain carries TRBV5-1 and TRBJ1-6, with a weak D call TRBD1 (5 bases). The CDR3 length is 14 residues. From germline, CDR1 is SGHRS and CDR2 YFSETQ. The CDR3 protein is CASSLQDYNSPPHF. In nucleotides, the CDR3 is TGCGCCAGCAGCCTACAGGATTATAATTCACCCCCCCACTTT.

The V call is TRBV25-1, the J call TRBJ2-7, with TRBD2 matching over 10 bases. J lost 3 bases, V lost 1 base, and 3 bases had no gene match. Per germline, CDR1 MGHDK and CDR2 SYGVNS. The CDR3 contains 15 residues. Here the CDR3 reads CASSELSSGGYEQYF. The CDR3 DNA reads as TGTGCCAGCAGTGAATTGTCTAGCGGGGGCTACGAGCAGTACTTC.

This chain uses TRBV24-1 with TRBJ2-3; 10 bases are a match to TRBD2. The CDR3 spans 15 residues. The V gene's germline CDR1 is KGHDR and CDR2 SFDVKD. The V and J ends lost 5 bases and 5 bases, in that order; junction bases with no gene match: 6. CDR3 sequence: CATSASGRVGDTQYF. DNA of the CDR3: TGTGCCACCAGTGCGAGCGGGAGGGTCGGAGATACGCAGTATTTT.

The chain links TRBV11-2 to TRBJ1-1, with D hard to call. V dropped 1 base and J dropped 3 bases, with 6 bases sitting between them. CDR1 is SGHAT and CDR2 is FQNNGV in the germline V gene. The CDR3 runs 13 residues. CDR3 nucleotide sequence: TGTGCCAGCAGCTTAGGAACGCACACTGAAGCTTTCTTT. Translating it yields CASSLGTHTEAFF.

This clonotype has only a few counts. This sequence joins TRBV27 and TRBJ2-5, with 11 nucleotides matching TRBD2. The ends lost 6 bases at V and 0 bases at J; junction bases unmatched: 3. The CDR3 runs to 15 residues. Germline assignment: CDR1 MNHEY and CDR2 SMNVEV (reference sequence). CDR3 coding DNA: TGTGCCAGCAGGACACTAGCGGGGGACCAAGAGACCCAGTACTTC. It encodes CASRTLAGDQETQYF.